The 18 T cell receptor beta chains below all came from one sample that was sequenced in a study of type 1 and type 2 diabetes patients. PCR was run on genomic DNA. Amplification of the beta chain CDR3 used 30 forward and 13 reverse multiplex primers. One entry per CDR3 protein results from TCRdb running MiXCR on the multiplex PCR reads. This repertoire shows some 250,000 distinct CDR3 sequences, roughly 44% found once; its top ten account for approximately 13%. The material sequenced was peripheral blood mononuclear cells (PBMCs). The receptors come from a young man with type 2 diabetes.

The chain carries TRBV7-8 and TRBJ2-5, with TRBD2 matching 14 bases. The end of the DNA fits TRBJ2-7 better, so the J call may be wrong. This CDR3 spans 15 amino acids. Germline CDR1 reads SGHVS; CDR2 reads FQNEAQ. The CDR3 DNA follows: TGTGCCAGCAGCCCTGGGACTAGCGGGAGTAACGAGCAGTACTTC. It specifies CASSPGTSGSNEQYF.

The rearrangement uses TRBV7-2 and TRBJ2-7; weak D call: TRBD1 (5 bases). The V gene's germline CDR1 is SGHTA and CDR2 FQGNSA. This CDR3 comprises 13 residues. V gave up 4 bases and J gave up 6 bases, with 13 bases separating them. The CDR3 coding sequence is TGTGCCAGCAGCTCGGACATGGGCGGCGAGCAGTACTTC. It encodes CASSSDMGGEQYF.

This clonotype was detected ten times or more. V is TRBV12-3 or TRBV12-4 and J is TRBJ2-3; TRBD2 agrees at 12 bases. With 4 bases clipped from V and 4 bases from J, the junction kept 6 bases outside the gene matches. The CDR3 is 16 amino acids. The CDR3 coding sequence is TGTGCCAGCAGTTCCCCGACTAGCGGGAGCCCAGATACGCAGTATTTT. Translating it yields CASSSPTSGSPDTQYF.

This clonotype was seen many times. The chain uses TRBV20-1 and TRBJ2-7, with 7 bases that match TRBD1. The CDR3 sequence is 12 residues long. The junction had 6 bases not matched to a gene; V was cut back by 4 bases and J by 6 bases. In germline, CDR1 is DFQATT, CDR2 SNEGSKA (reference sequence). The CDR3 is CSAKGNRGEQYF. The CDR3 DNA reads TGCAGTGCTAAAGGAAACAGGGGCGAGCAGTACTTC.

V is TRBV20-1 and J is TRBJ2-7, with D perhaps matching TRBD1 or TRBD2 (6 bases each). The J call is uncertain, as TRBJ2-5 better fits the DNA end. CDR1 DFQATT and CDR2 SNEGSKA come from the germline V gene (reference sequence). CDR3 length: 16 residues. CDR3 in DNA: TGCAGTGCTAGAGATTTATTCGGGGGCTTCTTCGAGACCCAGTACTTC. Its translation is CSARDLFGGFFETQYF.

The CDR3 spells CASRSVFGGYTF. CDR3 bases: TGTGCCAGCCGCTCGGTATTCGGGGGCTACACCTTC. This chain connects TRBV28 to TRBJ1-2; D remains unclear. CDR3 size: 12 residues. V lost 8 bases, J lost 8 bases, and 15 bases lay in between. The germline gives CDR1 MDHEN, CDR2 SYDVKM.

Comment on this clonotype: One end of the junction is discordant with germline, which a read error may explain. This chain connects TRBV6-4 to TRBJ1-1; no clear D gene. The length of the CDR3 is 13 residues. Germline CDR1 and CDR2: MRHNA and SNTAGT. CDR3 coding DNA: TGTGCCATCAGTGAACTTCTGAACACTGAAGCTTTCTTT. It specifies CAISELLNTEAFF.

The genes are TRBV6-6 and TRBJ1-1, with a weak D call TRBD1 (6 bases). The V gene lost 4 bases and the J gene lost 1 base, with 10 bases spanning the gap. Germline V CDR1 and CDR2: MNHNY, SVGAGI (reference sequence). There are 14 residues in the CDR3. Here the CDR3 DNA reads TGTGCCAGCAGTTCAAGGGGACAGAACACTGAAGCTTTCTTT. The encoded protein is CASSSRGQNTEAFF.

The chain uses TRBV5-1 and TRBJ1-4; maybe TRBD1 (6 bases). Germline V CDR1 and CDR2: SGHRS, YFSETQ. V was clipped by 2 bases and J by 7 bases, with 12 bases between them. This CDR3 region has 14 residues. CDR3 nucleotide sequence: TGCGCCAGCAGCTTTCAGGGGTTTGGTGAAAAACTGTTTTTT. Residues: CASSFQGFGEKLFF.

The chain uses TRBV6-5 and TRBJ2-5; D gene uncertain. Germline V lookup: CDR1 MNHEY, CDR2 SVGAGI. Trimming pared 3 bases from V and 5 bases from J, leaving 16 bases between. The CDR3 covers 15 residues. The CDR3 is CASSYMGRPGETQYF. The CDR3 coding sequence is TGTGCCAGCAGTTATATGGGCAGACCCGGGGAGACCCAGTACTTC.

The chain couples TRBV9 to TRBJ2-5; TRBD1 matches 8 bases. The CDR3 is made up of 16 amino acids. Germline CDR1 reads SGDLS; CDR2 reads YYNGEE. Trimming at V came to 4 bases and at J to 4 bases, leaving 12 bases not matched to a gene. CDR3 nucleotides: TGTGCCAGCAGCTCCGACAGGGGCATGTTAAGAGAGACCCAGTACTTC. Translating it yields CASSSDRGMLRETQYF.

The genes are TRBV30 and TRBJ1-4; D unclear. V lost 3 bases, J lost 8 bases, and 13 bases lay in between. The CDR3 is made up of 13 amino acids. The germline V gene has CDR1 GTSNPN and CDR2 SVGIG (reference sequence). For the CDR3, the DNA is TGTGCCTGGAGCAGAGGCCCCTACGAAAAACTGTTTTTT. It specifies CAWSRGPYEKLFF.

Only a few counts were recorded for this clonotype. The chain recombines TRBV30 with TRBJ2-1; TRBD2 matches 13 bases. CDR3 size: 17 residues. The V and J ends lost 3 bases and 4 bases, in that order; junction bases with no gene match: 9. Germline assignment: CDR1 GTSNPN and CDR2 SVGIG (reference sequence). In DNA, the CDR3 is TGTGCCTGGAGCTTTTTTCGGACTAGCGGGAGTTACAATGAGCAGTTCTTC. It codes for CAWSFFRTSGSYNEQFF. Supplemented by reference TRBV30 and TRBJ2-1, the full variable domain reads SQTIHQWPATLVQPVGSPLSLECTVEGTSNPNLYWYRQAAGRGLQLLFYSVGIGQISSEVPQNLSASRPQDRQFILSSKKLLLSDSGFYLCAWSFFRTSGSYNEQFFGPGTRLTVL.

The chain employs TRBV20-1 and TRBJ2-7; D remains unclear. Trimming left V 0 bases short and J 1 base short, with 7 bases between. Germline V gene sequence: CDR1 DFQATT, CDR2 SNEGSKA (reference sequence). There are 13 residues in the CDR3. CDR3 amino acids: CSARESGSYEQYF. In nucleotides, the CDR3 is TGCAGTGCTAGAGAGTCGGGTTCCTACGAGCAGTACTTC.

This clonotype has more than one count but fewer than ten. This sequence joins TRBV10-2 and TRBJ2-7, with D perhaps TRBD2 (5 bases). The CDR3 is made up of 12 amino acids. The V and J ends lost 2 bases and 6 bases respectively, with 8 bases between them. Germline V gene sequence: CDR1 WSHSY, CDR2 SAAADI. CDR3 coding DNA: TGCGCCAGCAGTGAGGATGCGGGCGAGCAGTACTTC. Its translation is CASSEDAGEQYF.

This clonotype was counted a few times. The chain joins TRBV6-1 to TRBJ2-7; D uncertain. Trimming shortened V by 1 base and J by 3 bases, and 4 bases separated the two germline ends. The CDR3 has 12 amino acids. Germline V gene lookup returns CDR1 MNHNS and CDR2 SASEGT. The CDR3 region has the DNA TGTGCCAGCAGTGAAGACGGCTACGAGCAGTACTTC. It encodes CASSEDGYEQYF.

This clonotype appeared a few times. The J gene is TRBJ1-6, the V gene TRBV19; TRBD1 matches at 9 bases. Germline CDR1 LNHDA, CDR2 SQIVND (reference sequence). With V trimmed by 0 bases and J by 9 bases, 3 bases remained unmatched. This CDR3 spans 15 amino acids. CDR3: CASSIDGTGFSPLHF. The CDR3 DNA reads TGTGCCAGTAGTATAGATGGGACAGGGTTTTCACCCCTCCACTTT.

The rearrangement links TRBV12-5 to TRBJ1-4; D not resolved. The CDR3 runs to 17 residues. V was pared by 6 bases and J by 8 bases, with 25 bases between. The germline V gene encodes CDR1 LGHNT and CDR2 FRNRAP. In DNA form, the CDR3 reads TGTGCTAGTGGCCAACTGCCCCCACCCAGCACGGGAGAAAAACTGTTTTTT. This sequence encodes CASGQLPPPSTGEKLFF.